This TCR beta chain was identified during a study of blood T cells in healthy people across ages. General observations from the study: The lack of PBMC sorting stopped any conclusive naive versus antigen-experienced comparison. Diversity of TCR beta per million T cells declined in a roughly linear way with age.

V lost 4 bases to trimming and J lost 5 bases, with 24 bases between them. Per the germline V gene, CDR1 is MNHEY and CDR2 is SVGEGT. CDR3 length: 18 residues. This clonotype has more than one count but fewer than ten. Its antigen is not known. The authors ran a second PCR of about 6 to 11 cycles using a sample-barcoded 5' primer and a J-beta primer mix. The template-switch adaptor, which had 12 random nucleotides, put a tag on each cDNA molecule. TCRdb independently ran MiXCR on the 5' RACE reads; one entry per CDR3 protein. The sample lists roughly 1.7 million distinct CDR3 sequences; about 32% were seen once. The total RNA that was extracted per sample amounted to at least 5.5 micrograms.

The V call is TRBV6-2 or TRBV6-3, the J call TRBJ1-5; D unresolved. The sequenced material came from blood. The TCR sequence derives from a woman aged 30 to 39 in good health. Written as DNA, the CDR3 is TGTGCCAGCAGTTTTTTATCGCGCGGAACCTCGCTGTATCAGCCCCAGCATTTT. It is translated as CASSFLSRGTSLYQPQHF.